This TCR beta chain was found in a study of shared clonotypes between healthy human individuals. Cells designated naive CD8 were CD45RO-negative and were positively selected for CCR7, with terminally differentiated effector memory CD45RA+ cells excluded. This clone was recorded a few times. Assay: immunoSEQ multiplex PCR; the TCRdb copy retains only in-frame clones and omits some. The sample lists 650,000 to 800,000 clones; around 92% were seen once. J gave up 2 bases and V 5 bases, and 3 bases lay outside the gene matches. The germline V gene encodes CDR1 MNHEY and CDR2 SMNVEV (reference sequence). This CDR3 is 13 amino acids long.

The chain carries TRBV27 and TRBJ2-7, with 7 bases that match TRBD2. This clonotype was obtained from a man aged 25-45 years in good health. The sequenced material came from naive CD8+ T cells sorted from blood. CDR3 bases: TGTGCCAGCAGTCGCGGGGGAGCCTACGAGCAGTACTTC. This gives the protein CASSRGGAYEQYF.